The clone carrying this T cell receptor beta chain was seen a single time. Its antigen is undetermined. The data originate from a study of T cell responses to AZD1222 COVID-19 vaccine. Regarding the study as a whole: Spike was spanned by vaccine-associated CD4 TCRs, which were dominant at 160-218 and 743-854. Close to half of all spike-specific TCRs reportedly target regions of the variants that are unmutated. Clonal diversity was possibly underestimated, and the donors were mostly white British, with more females. Vaccination with two AZD1222 doses was followed by a rise in Spike-specific TCR breadth and depth.

The V gene lost 2 bases and the J gene lost 8 bases, with 12 bases spanning the gap. Germline V gene sequence: CDR1 MGHRA, CDR2 YSYEKL. The CDR3 length is 13 residues. The repertoire was sequenced with immunoSEQ multiplex PCR; TCRdb's copy has only in-frame clones and lacks some. The data show fewer than 40,000 clones, 88% seen once. Sequences were derived from peripheral blood, sampled 28 days after the second dose of the MenACWY control vaccine. This sequence originates from an adult who received the MenACWY meningococcal vaccine as a control. The V gene is TRBV4-1, the J gene TRBJ1-2, with D uncertain. The CDR3 nucleotides read TGCGCCAGCAGCCAAACGGGAGTTGGCGGCTACACCTTC. Amino acid sequence: CASSQTGVGGYTF.